Listed here are 25 T cell receptor beta chains from one sample, sequenced in a study of blood T cell repertoires in COVID-19 (dated by TCRdb to 2020 to 2021). Receptors were amplified or captured by the immunoSEQ multiplex PCR assay. TCRdb holds this immuneACCESS table with in-frame rearrangements only. Some clones are missing; in checked studies, unresolved V genes explain under half, and the rest has no known cause. In this sample the table shows over 100,000 clones, 75% to 90% of which occur a single time. Together, the top ten hold 15% to 20% of the sample. The material sequenced was peripheral blood. The receptors were sampled from a woman aged 60-75 years with acute or convalescent COVID-19.

The chain joins TRBV24-1 to TRBJ2-2; 11 bases line up with TRBD2. The CDR3 has 19 amino acids. Germline V gene data show CDR1 as KGHDR and CDR2 as SFDVKD. V shed 3 bases and J 4 bases; nucleotides not matched to a gene: 12. The CDR3 here is CATSDLLLAGGPGTGELFF. The CDR3 DNA sequence: TGTGCCACCAGTGATCTCTTATTAGCGGGAGGGCCGGGCACCGGGGAGCTGTTTTTT.

J is TRBJ2-2 and V is TRBV29-1, with 7 positions matching TRBD1. The CDR3 totals 15 residues. The junction had 8 bases not matched to a gene; V was cut back by 7 bases and J by 0 bases. Germline-derived CDR1 and CDR2 are SQVTM and ANQGSEA. The CDR3: CSGTQGTSNTGELFF. The DNA for the CDR3 is TGCAGCGGGACACAGGGGACGTCGAACACCGGGGAGCTGTTTTTT.

The V gene is TRBV19, the J gene TRBJ2-5; possible D gene TRBD2, 5 bases. V lost 5 bases and J lost 2, with 15 bases in between. The germline V gene has CDR1 LNHDA and CDR2 SQIVND (reference sequence). The CDR3 sequence is 15 residues long. CDR3 protein: CASSPLGLEQETQYF. The CDR3 DNA reads as TGTGCCAGTAGTCCCCTCGGACTTGAACAAGAGACCCAGTACTTC.

The chain links TRBV7-8 to TRBJ1-5; possible D gene TRBD1, 6 bases. Trimming left V 6 bases short and J 2 bases short, with 11 bases between. The CDR3 has 14 residues. Germline CDR1 and CDR2: SGHVS and FQNEAQ. CDR3 nucleotide sequence: TGTGCCAGCAGGCTGGGGGCCGGCAATCAGCCCCAGCATTTT. Protein sequence: CASRLGAGNQPQHF.

The V gene is TRBV6-5, the J gene TRBJ1-1; 8 bases map to TRBD1. The CDR3 runs 14 residues. The V segment lost 4 bases and the J segment 5 bases; nucleotides outside the gene matches: 6. CDR1 is MNHEY, CDR2 SVGAGI, per germline. CDR3 amino acids: CASSSGQGRTEAFF. The CDR3 DNA reads as TGTGCCAGCAGTTCTGGACAGGGAAGGACTGAAGCTTTCTTT.

The CDR3 spells CASSGSGDRTSNSPLHF. CDR3 nucleotide sequence: TGCGCCAGCAGCGGGTCGGGTGACAGGACTTCCAATTCACCCCTCCACTTT. The genes are TRBV5-1 and TRBJ1-6; perhaps TRBD1 as D (6 bases). This CDR3 is built from 17 residues. Per the germline V gene, CDR1 is SGHRS and CDR2 is YFSETQ. V was clipped by 4 bases and J by 7 bases, with 21 bases between them.

The gene calls are TRBV3-1 (or the pseudogene TRBV3-2) and TRBJ1-2; possible D gene TRBD1, 6 bases. The CDR3 covers 14 residues. Germline CDR1 LGHDT, CDR2 YNNKEL (reference sequence). V was pared by 0 bases and J by 6 bases, with 11 bases between. In DNA form, the CDR3 reads TGTGCCAGCAGCCAAGATCGGGGGGGGCATGGCTACACCTTC. Encoded protein: CASSQDRGGHGYTF.

V is TRBV18 and J is TRBJ2-1, with 7 positions matching TRBD2. The CDR3 runs 13 residues. The V gene's germline CDR1 is KGHSH and CDR2 LQKENI. V lost 0 bases, J lost 8 bases, and 1 base stayed unmatched. The CDR3 DNA reads TGTGCCAGCTCACCACCGGGGAGGGATGAGCAGTTCTTC. It codes for CASSPPGRDEQFF. The full variable domain, completed using reference TRBV18 and TRBJ2-1, is NAGVMQNPRHLVRRRGQEARLRCSPMKGHSHVYWYRQLPEEGLKFMVYLQKENIIDESGMPKERFSAEFPKEGPSILRIQQVVRGDSAAYFCASSPPGRDEQFFGPGTRLTVL.

CDR3 bases: TGTGCCAGCTCACCCCGACAGGGGAGTAATTCACCCCTCCACTTT. The encoded protein is CASSPRQGSNSPLHF. The V gene is TRBV18, the J gene TRBJ1-6; 8 positions match TRBD1. Trimming removed 3 bases from V and 6 bases from J; junction bases left unmatched: 4. The CDR3 runs to 15 residues. Germline lookup yields CDR1 KGHSH and CDR2 LQKENI. The complete variable domain, with remaining parts taken from reference TRBV18 and TRBJ1-6, reads NAGVMQNPRHLVRRRGQEARLRCSPMKGHSHVYWYRQLPEEGLKFMVYLQKENIIDESGMPKERFSAEFPKEGPSILRIQQVVRGDSAAYFCASSPRQGSNSPLHFGNGTRLTVT.

This clone was seen just once. The chain carries TRBV18 and TRBJ2-1, with 8 bases that match TRBD2. With 3 bases clipped from V and 4 bases from J, the junction kept 5 bases outside the gene matches. The CDR3 loop spans 15 amino acids. Germline CDR1 and CDR2: KGHSH and LQKENI. For the CDR3, the DNA is TGTGCCAGCTCACCGGAGCGGGGGATGTACAATGAGCAGTTCTTC. It encodes CASSPERGMYNEQFF.

The V and J genes are TRBV5-8 and TRBJ1-2; 8 positions agree with TRBD1. Germline V CDR1 and CDR2: SGHTS, YDEGEE. The CDR3 loop spans 13 amino acids. The junction had 7 bases not matched to a gene; V was cut back by 8 bases and J by 4 bases. The CDR3 spells CASQEDRVYGYTF. The DNA of the CDR3 is TGTGCCAGTCAAGAGGACAGGGTCTATGGCTACACCTTC.

The genes are TRBV7-9 and TRBJ1-1, with 7 bases that match TRBD1. J lost 7 bases, V lost 3 bases, and 8 bases had no gene match. In germline, CDR1 is SEHNR, CDR2 FQNEAQ (reference sequence). This CDR3 is 14 amino acids long. The CDR3 sequence is CASSFWGRGNEAFF. For the CDR3, the DNA is TGTGCCAGCAGCTTTTGGGGCAGGGGGAATGAAGCTTTCTTT.

V and J are TRBV15 and TRBJ1-6; perhaps TRBD1 as D (5 bases). With 1 base removed from V and 6 bases from J, the gap between germline ends came to 13 bases. CDR3 size: 16 residues. In germline, CDR1 is LNHNV, CDR2 YYDKDF (reference sequence). The CDR3 DNA reads as TGTGCCACCAGCAGAGGGGGCGGGGTCCGTAATTCACCCCTCCACTTT. It codes for CATSRGGGVRNSPLHF.

This chain joins TRBV4-1 and TRBJ1-5; 7 nucleotides align to TRBD1. The CDR3 loop spans 13 amino acids. J lost 6 bases, V lost 4 bases, and 3 bases had no gene match. The germline V gene has CDR1 MGHRA and CDR2 YSYEKL. This CDR3 is CASSPDRVQPQHF. CDR3 nucleotides: TGCGCCAGCAGCCCCGACAGGGTTCAGCCCCAGCATTTT.

The chain is built from TRBV19 and TRBJ2-1; D is possibly TRBD2 (5 bases). Germline V gene lookup returns CDR1 LNHDA and CDR2 SQIVND (reference sequence). CDR3 length: 16 amino acids. V lost 3 bases and J 6 bases, leaving 18 bases between the germline ends. CDR3 protein: CASSIPGARGTNEQFF. The DNA of the CDR3 is TGTGCCAGTAGTATCCCTGGAGCCCGGGGTACCAATGAGCAGTTCTTC.

The genes are TRBV5-1 and TRBJ1-1, with TRBD1 identical over 7 bases. The CDR3 spans 18 residues. Per the germline V gene, CDR1 is SGHRS and CDR2 is YFSETQ. With 0 bases clipped from V and 6 bases from J, the junction kept 17 bases outside the gene matches. CDR3 amino acids: CASSLDRGFQFARAEAFF. Written as DNA, the CDR3 is TGCGCCAGCAGCTTGGACAGGGGATTTCAGTTCGCGCGGGCTGAAGCTTTCTTT.

The V and J genes are TRBV19 and TRBJ1-1; tentatively, D is TRBD1 (5 bases). This CDR3 has 14 residues. The germline gives CDR1 LNHDA, CDR2 SQIVND (reference sequence). Trimming pared 1 base from V and 8 bases from J, leaving 14 bases between. The DNA of the CDR3 is TGTGCCAGTAGTATAGGGGCGGGATGGGACGAAGCTTTCTTT. It translates to CASSIGAGWDEAFF.

This clone was observed a few times. Other DNA sequences of this sample code for an identical CDR3. The J gene is TRBJ1-1, the V gene TRBV4-3; D uncertain. Germline CDR1 LGHNA, CDR2 YSLEER. The V and J ends lost 3 bases and 3 bases respectively, with 8 bases between them. The CDR3 is made up of 13 amino acids. CDR3 bases: TGCGCCAGCAGCCAGCTTCGGGACACTGAAGCTTTCTTT. It encodes CASSQLRDTEAFF.

This chain links TRBV11-2 with TRBJ2-4, with 7 bases aligning to TRBD2. The CDR3 loop spans 17 amino acids. Germline lookup yields CDR1 SGHAT and CDR2 FQNNGV. Unmatched junction bases numbered 12, after V lost 5 bases and J lost 2 bases. The CDR3 nucleotides read TGTGCCAGCAGCAAAGGGCCTGGGGGAGGGTCCAAAAACATTCAGTACTTC. Translating it yields CASSKGPGGGSKNIQYF.

The V and J genes are TRBV10-2 and TRBJ1-5; possible D gene TRBD1, 5 bases. Germline V gene data show CDR1 as WSHSY and CDR2 as SAAADI. The V end lost 5 bases, the J end lost 9 bases, and 14 bases lay between the germline ends. The CDR3 length is 13 residues. In DNA, the CDR3 is TGCGCCAGCAGTCGGGGGGAGGGTTGGCCCCAGCATTTT. Protein product: CASSRGEGWPQHF.

The V gene is TRBV10-3, the J gene TRBJ1-6, with 7 bases matching TRBD1. The V gene's germline CDR1 is ENHRY and CDR2 SYGVKD. The CDR3 consists of 17 residues. Trimming took 6 bases from V and 4 from J; bases not matched to a gene: 12. CDR3 bases: TGTGCCATCAGGCCGACAGGGCCCGAAGGTTATAATTCACCCCTCCACTTT. Encoded protein: CAIRPTGPEGYNSPLHF.

The V and J genes are TRBV4-1 and TRBJ1-5; unclear D gene. The CDR3 has 13 amino acids. CDR1 is MGHRA, CDR2 YSYEKL, per germline. V was shortened by 1 base and J by 4 bases, with 5 bases between the two germline ends. CDR3 residues: CASSQALNQPQHF. CDR3 nucleotides: TGCGCCAGCAGCCAAGCACTAAATCAGCCCCAGCATTTT.

The chain employs TRBV4-3 and TRBJ2-1; unclear D gene. This CDR3 is 15 amino acids long. The V end lost 1 base, the J end lost 6 bases, and 13 bases lay between the germline ends. From germline, CDR1 is LGHNA and CDR2 YSLEER. The CDR3: CASSQVGPTANEQFF. CDR3 nucleotides: TGCGCCAGCAGCCAAGTTGGGCCTACAGCCAATGAGCAGTTCTTC.

This chain uses TRBV24-1 with TRBJ2-5; TRBD2 matches 8 bases. After removal of 7 bases from V and 4 bases from J, the junction contained 7 bases not matched to a gene. The CDR3 spans 14 residues. CDR1 and CDR2 (germline): KGHDR, SFDVKD. The CDR3 spells CATSGRALRETQYF. The CDR3 region has the DNA TGTGCCACCAGCGGGAGGGCCCTCCGAGAGACCCAGTACTTC.

In DNA form, the CDR3 reads TGTGCCAGCTATGCGGGATCGTACGAGCAGTACTTC. Translated: CASYAGSYEQYF. The J gene is TRBJ2-7, the V gene TRBV2; possibly TRBD2 for D (6 bases). CDR1 is SNHLY, CDR2 FYNNEI, per germline. Trimming shortened V by 8 bases and J by 4 bases, and 12 bases separated the two germline ends. The CDR3 runs to 12 residues.